This record concerns one T cell receptor (beta chain) sequence. Its antigen is currently unknown. The data belong to a study of shared clonotypes between healthy human individuals. Study summary: A couple of women and a few men aged 18 to 49 served as donors.

Study-level findings and limits: What limited the represented genetic and exposure-history diversity was the small number of donors. Researchers sampled only blood; tissue repertoires likely differ.

V lost 5 bases and J 0 bases, leaving 17 bases between the germline ends. CDR1 SEHNR and CDR2 FQNEAQ come from the germline V gene (reference sequence). The CDR3 contains 16 residues. Each replicate PCR on the sorted subsets used roughly 190 ng DNA (roughly 27,000 T cell genomes). The method was immunoSEQ multiplex PCR; TCRdb's version includes in-frame clones alone and lacks a portion of them. The sample contains about 510,000 clones, almost 97% of which appear only once. The TCR comes from a woman in her twenties or thirties in good health. The chain recombines TRBV7-9 with TRBJ2-7; tentative D call: TRBD1 (6 bases). Sequenced input: naive CD4+ T cells sorted from blood. The sample's subset: CD45RA+ positively selected. CDR3 in amino acids: CASSNTWTAISYEQYF. The CDR3 region has the DNA TGTGCCAGCAGCAACACTTGGACAGCCATCTCCTACGAGCAGTACTTC.